This TCR beta chain is from a study of cytomegalovirus exposure and HLA in healthy donors. This CDR3 is built from 14 residues. Trimming removed 2 bases from V and 5 bases from J; junction bases left unmatched: 5. Per the germline V gene, CDR1 is SGHDT and CDR2 is YYEEEE. The PCR employed 60 Vbeta primers together with 13 Jbeta primers. Sequencing used immunoSEQ multiplex PCR; TCRdb keeps in-frame clones, though not all of them. The sample carries about 60,000 clones, about four fifths recorded once. The sample was PBMCs. The sequence was collected from a woman in her thirties in good health and CMV-seronegative. The V gene is TRBV5-6, the J gene TRBJ1-2, with 8 bases matching TRBD1. In nucleotides, the CDR3 is TGTGCCAGCAGCTTAGAGGGACAGGAGTATGGCTACACCTTC. Translated, it gives CASSLEGQEYGYTF.